This record concerns one T cell receptor beta chain sequence. The antigen is unknown. The data belong to a study of cytomegalovirus exposure and HLA in healthy donors. Study-level background: The roughly 130 validation repertoires, a later analysis reported, used the same platform as the 550 to 700 repertoires from the first cohort. General study points: According to a subsequent analysis, TCR clusters from the first cohort were inclined to appear together in the 120 or so validation repertoires. The study flagged roughly 150 TCR beta chains as cytomegalovirus-associated.

Sequenced by immunoSEQ multiplex PCR; TCRdb stores in-frame clones only, minus some. Found here are roughly 67,000 clones, about 91% of them singletons; the top ten hold around 3.2%. Trimming took 5 bases from V and 4 from J; bases not matched to a gene: 7. This CDR3 has 14 amino acids. Per the germline V gene, CDR1 is SNHLY and CDR2 is FYNNEI. The chain has TRBV2 and TRBJ1-2; 7 bases line up with TRBD1. The receptor was isolated from a man aged 18 to 35 in good health and CMV-seronegative. Input material: PBMCs. The CDR3: CASSQGQPLYGYTF. The CDR3 DNA sequence: TGTGCCAGCAGTCAGGGACAGCCCCTCTATGGCTACACCTTC.